This entry lists 26 T cell receptor beta chains sequenced from one sample in a study of blood T cell repertoires in COVID-19. This table comes from immunoSEQ multiplex PCR, and its TCRdb copy is limited to in-frame clones, with some not included. The sample records 330,000 or so clones, more than 70% being singletons. Sequences were obtained from peripheral blood. Source of these receptors: an older woman with COVID-19, enrolled during active disease.

This clone appeared a single time. The genes are TRBV5-1 and TRBJ1-2; TRBD1 aligns across 7 bases. Looked up from germline, CDR1 is SGHRS and CDR2 is YFSETQ. After removal of 2 bases from V and 6 bases from J, the junction contained 7 bases not matched to a gene. This CDR3 spans 14 amino acids. The CDR3 here is CASSLDREVNGYTF. The CDR3 DNA follows: TGCGCCAGCAGCTTAGACAGGGAAGTGAATGGCTACACCTTC.

Notes on this clone: In the same sample, other DNA sequences code for this CDR3. This chain connects TRBV19 to TRBJ2-3; D is perhaps TRBD2 (6 bases). The germline CDR1 and CDR2 sequences are LNHDA and SQIVND (reference sequence). The ends were cut back, 4 bases at V and 1 base at J, with 9 bases in the middle. This CDR3 region has 14 residues. The CDR3 region is CASSRGGGTDTQYF. The CDR3, as DNA: TGTGCCAGTAGTAGGGGCGGGGGCACAGATACGCAGTATTTT.

The genes are TRBV15 and TRBJ2-3; D is possibly TRBD2 (5 bases). The V gene's germline CDR1 is LNHNV and CDR2 YYDKDF (reference sequence). Trimming shortened V by 0 bases and J by 8 bases, and 9 bases separated the two germline ends. This CDR3 contains 13 residues. This CDR3 is CATSREGGTTQYF. The CDR3 DNA reads as TGTGCCACCAGCAGAGAAGGAGGAACTACGCAGTATTTT.

The chain combines TRBV3-1 (or the pseudogene TRBV3-2) with TRBJ2-3; D might be TRBD2 (6 bases). Germline V gene sequence: CDR1 LGHDT, CDR2 YNNKEL (reference sequence). Trimming pared 3 bases from V and 4 bases from J, leaving 11 bases between. The CDR3 runs to 14 residues. This CDR3 reads CASSQGLRPDTQYF. In DNA form, the CDR3 reads TGTGCCAGCAGCCAGGGACTGCGGCCAGATACGCAGTATTTT.

About this clone: Other DNA sequences of this sample code for an identical CDR3. The chain carries TRBV3-1 (or the pseudogene TRBV3-2) and TRBJ1-2; D gene ambiguous. Germline CDR1 and CDR2: LGHDT and YNNKEL (reference sequence). The germline V and J ends were trimmed by 3 bases and 4 bases, with 6 bases remaining between them. The CDR3 extends over 12 amino acids. The CDR3 loop reads CASSQGVYGYTF. The CDR3 DNA sequence: TGTGCCAGCAGCCAGGGCGTCTATGGCTACACCTTC.

The chain couples TRBV4-1 to TRBJ1-3; 7 positions match TRBD1. With 0 bases clipped from V and 3 bases from J, the junction kept 17 bases outside the gene matches. Germline-derived CDR1 and CDR2 are MGHRA and YSYEKL. The CDR3 extends over 20 amino acids. The CDR3 DNA sequence: TGCGCCAGCAGCCAAGATGGGTCGCCCGGCAGGGGGTACGTTGGAAACACCATATATTTT. Its protein product is CASSQDGSPGRGYVGNTIYF.

The rearrangement links TRBV7-9 to TRBJ2-1; D remains ambiguous. This CDR3 is built from 15 residues. Looked up from germline, CDR1 is SEHNR and CDR2 is FQNEAQ (reference sequence). V gave up 3 bases and J gave up 3 bases, with 12 bases separating them. The CDR3 sequence: CASSFSLADYNEQFF. The CDR3 bases are TGTGCCAGCAGCTTCTCCCTGGCGGACTACAATGAGCAGTTCTTC.

The rearrangement uses TRBV28 and TRBJ2-2; D is perhaps TRBD1 (5 bases). This CDR3 is built from 14 residues. The germline V and J ends were trimmed by 6 bases and 0 bases, with 8 bases remaining between them. The germline CDR1 and CDR2 sequences are MDHEN and SYDVKM. The chain's CDR3 is CASRGQANTGELFF. Written as DNA, the CDR3 is TGTGCCAGCAGGGGGCAAGCGAACACCGGGGAGCTGTTTTTT.

The chain carries TRBV4-2 and TRBJ2-7; 7 nucleotides align to TRBD1. CDR1 is LGHNA, CDR2 YNFKEQ, per germline. V lost 2 bases to trimming and J lost 3 bases; unmatched junction nucleotides: 10. The CDR3 is made up of 16 amino acids. This chain's CDR3 is CASSQKEGTVLYEQYF. The CDR3 DNA follows: TGTGCCAGCAGCCAAAAAGAAGGGACAGTACTCTACGAGCAGTACTTC.

CDR3: CASSVGQGRLYEQYF. As DNA, the CDR3 is TGTGCCAGCAGCGTCGGACAGGGGCGGTTGTACGAGCAGTACTTC. This rearrangement joins TRBV9 to TRBJ2-7, with TRBD1 matching 9 bases. After removal of 2 bases from V and 4 bases from J, the junction contained 7 bases not matched to a gene. There are 15 residues in the CDR3. Germline V lookup: CDR1 SGDLS, CDR2 YYNGEE.

V gene TRBV7-2 combines with J gene TRBJ1-1, with unresolved D. The V gene lost 2 bases and the J gene lost 0 bases, with 7 bases spanning the gap. The germline V gene has CDR1 SGHTA and CDR2 FQGNSA. The CDR3 has 14 residues. CDR3 DNA: TGTGCCAGCAGCTTACACAGCATGAACACTGAAGCTTTCTTT. Protein sequence: CASSLHSMNTEAFF. Looking up the rest from reference TRBV7-2 and TRBJ1-1 gives the full variable domain: GAGVSQSPSNKVTEKGKDVELRCDPISGHTALYWYRQSLGQGLEFLIYFQGNSAPDKSGLPSDRFSAERTGGSVSTLTIQRTQQEDSAVYLCASSLHSMNTEAFFGQGTRLTVV.

The V call is TRBV5-6, the J call TRBJ2-5; 11 nucleotides line up with TRBD1. Trimming cost V 5 bases and J 3 bases; bases outside gene matches: 6. Looked up from germline, CDR1 is SGHDT and CDR2 is YYEEEE. The CDR3 totals 15 residues. CDR3 DNA: TGTGCCAGCAGTTCCATGGGACAGGGGGAAGAGACCCAGTACTTC. This translates into CASSSMGQGEETQYF.

As regards this clone: The same CDR3 can be traced to other DNA sequences in this sample. CDR3 DNA: TGTGCCAGCAGTTACGCAGGAGGCAGCACTGAAGCTTTCTTT. This translates into CASSYAGGSTEAFF. The chain uses TRBV6-5 and TRBJ1-1; no clear D. CDR3 length: 14 residues. Germline V lookup: CDR1 MNHEY, CDR2 SVGAGI. The germline V and J ends were trimmed by 2 bases and 4 bases, with 11 bases remaining between them.

The chain combines TRBV7-9 with TRBJ1-1; no clear D. The CDR3 covers 13 residues. Germline V lookup: CDR1 SEHNR, CDR2 FQNEAQ (reference sequence). The V and J ends lost 1 base and 3 bases respectively, with 6 bases between them. CDR3 DNA: TGTGCCAGCAGCTTAGAACAGTACACTGAAGCTTTCTTT. Its translation is CASSLEQYTEAFF. The whole variable domain, remainder taken from reference TRBV7-9 and TRBJ1-1, is DTGVSQNPRHKITKRGQNVTFRCDPISEHNRLYWYRQTLGQGPEFLTYFQNEAQLEKSRLLSDRFSAERPKGSFSTLEIQRTEQGDSAMYLCASSLEQYTEAFFGQGTRLTVV.

CDR3 region: CASSLSLRGTEQYF. In DNA form, the CDR3 reads TGTGCCAGCAGTTTATCACTCAGGGGGACCGAGCAGTACTTC. V and J are TRBV27 and TRBJ2-7, with 7 bases lining up with TRBD1. CDR1 is MNHEY, CDR2 SMNVEV, per germline (reference sequence). The CDR3 loop spans 14 amino acids. Trimming removed 0 bases from V and 6 bases from J; junction bases left unmatched: 5.

V and J are TRBV27 and TRBJ2-1, with TRBD2 matching over 12 bases. Trimming cost V 6 bases and J 4 bases; bases outside gene matches: 1. The CDR3 is 14 amino acids. CDR1 is MNHEY and CDR2 is SMNVEV in the germline V gene (reference sequence). The CDR3 loop is CASRLAGGYNEQFF. CDR3 DNA sequence: TGTGCCAGCAGACTAGCGGGGGGTTACAATGAGCAGTTCTTC.

This rearrangement joins TRBV28 to TRBJ1-1, with D perhaps TRBD1 (6 bases). The CDR3 contains 16 residues. CDR1 is MDHEN and CDR2 is SYDVKM in the germline V gene. V lost 5 bases and J lost 0, with 16 bases in between. The CDR3 nucleotides read TGTGCCAGCAGTCCCCCCCTCGGACAGATGAACACTGAAGCTTTCTTT. It is translated as CASSPPLGQMNTEAFF.

This clone has a handful of counts. The chain couples TRBV19 to TRBJ2-7; D may be TRBD2 (6 bases). CDR1 is LNHDA, CDR2 SQIVND, per germline (reference sequence). The CDR3 covers 15 residues. V was clipped by 3 bases and J by 4 bases, with 16 bases between them. This CDR3 reads CASSMGGTRMYEQYF. DNA for the CDR3: TGTGCCAGTAGTATGGGGGGAACGCGTATGTACGAGCAGTACTTC.

V and J are TRBV7-3 and TRBJ2-7; 12 nucleotides agree with TRBD2. The J segment lost 0 bases and the V segment lost 5 bases, leaving 11 bases of the junction unmatched. CDR1 is SGHTA and CDR2 is FQGTGA in the germline V gene. The CDR3 spans 18 residues. CDR3 in amino acids: CASSLYPGTSGSSYEQYF. For the CDR3, the DNA is TGTGCCAGCAGCCTATACCCCGGGACTAGCGGGTCCTCCTACGAGCAGTACTTC.

This clone was detected only a few times. This sequence joins TRBV2 and TRBJ1-6; tentatively, D is TRBD1 (6 bases). Germline V gene data show CDR1 as SNHLY and CDR2 as FYNNEI. This CDR3 comprises 14 residues. V was cut by 5 bases and J by 8 bases, with 13 bases left in between. The CDR3 loop reads CASSYRVADSPLHF. CDR3 in DNA: TGTGCCAGCAGTTACAGGGTGGCGGATTCACCCCTCCACTTT. Full variable domain (outside the CDR3, taken from reference TRBV2 and TRBJ1-6): EPEVTQTPSHQVTQMGQEVILRCVPISNHLYFYWYRQILGQKVEFLVSFYNNEISEKSEIFDDQFSVERPDGSNFTLKIRSTKLEDSAMYFCASSYRVADSPLHFGNGTRLTVT.

The chain recombines TRBV2 with TRBJ1-4; no definite D call. This CDR3 has 14 residues. The V end lost 6 bases, the J end lost 3 bases, and 11 bases lay between the germline ends. The germline CDR1 and CDR2 sequences are SNHLY and FYNNEI. CDR3 amino acids: CASRPQISNEKLFF. Written as DNA, the CDR3 is TGTGCCAGCAGGCCACAGATATCTAATGAAAAACTGTTTTTT.

The J gene is TRBJ1-2, the V gene TRBV7-2; a possible D gene is TRBD1 (5 bases). The germline CDR1 and CDR2 sequences are SGHTA and FQGNSA. The CDR3 has 16 amino acids. V lost 5 bases and J lost 4, with 20 bases in between. CDR3 sequence (DNA): TGTGCCAGCAGCCCACAGTCCGTGCAGGGTGCCTATGGCTACACCTTC. Its translation: CASSPQSVQGAYGYTF.

The rearrangement uses TRBV5-6 and TRBJ1-3; D not certain. V lost 3 bases and J 0 bases, leaving 13 bases between the germline ends. Germline assignment: CDR1 SGHDT and CDR2 YYEEEE. This CDR3 comprises 16 residues. The CDR3 here is CASSYLSAGSGNTIYF. The DNA for the CDR3 is TGTGCCAGCAGCTACCTATCGGCAGGCTCTGGAAACACCATATATTTT.

The chain couples TRBV6-5 to TRBJ1-1, with D unresolved. Germline-derived CDR1 and CDR2 are MNHEY and SVGAGI. CDR3 length equals 14 residues. V was shortened by 2 bases and J by 1 base, with 8 bases between the two germline ends. CDR3: CASSYGQSNTEAFF. For the CDR3, the DNA is TGTGCCAGCAGTTACGGCCAGTCGAACACTGAAGCTTTCTTT.

For the CDR3, the DNA is TGCAGCGTTGAAGATGTGGGACAGGGACATGGCTACACCTTC. Translation gives CSVEDVGQGHGYTF. This chain links TRBV29-1 with TRBJ1-2, with 9 bases lining up with TRBD1. Per the germline V gene, CDR1 is SQVTM and CDR2 is ANQGSEA. Trimming took 0 bases from V and 6 from J; bases not matched to a gene: 5. The CDR3 spans 14 residues.

The table lists this clone with a count of one. The rearrangement joins TRBV2 to TRBJ1-6, with 11 bases identical to TRBD1. Losses at the gene ends were 9 bases for V and 9 bases for J; bases not matched to a gene: 4. Germline CDR1 is SNHLY and CDR2 is FYNNEI. The CDR3 has 13 residues. For the CDR3, the DNA is TGTGCCAGGGGACAGGGGGAACGTTCACCCCTCCACTTT. It specifies CARGQGERSPLHF. The entire variable domain, with the rest obtained from reference TRBV2 and TRBJ1-6, is as follows: EPEVTQTPSHQVTQMGQEVILRCVPISNHLYFYWYRQILGQKVEFLVSFYNNEISEKSEIFDDQFSVERPDGSNFTLKIRSTKLEDSAMYFCARGQGERSPLHFGNGTRLTVT.